The 12 T cell receptor beta chains reported below all come from one sample, sequenced in a study of cytomegalovirus exposure and HLA in healthy donors. Primers included in the PCR were 60 Vbeta and 13 Jbeta primers. Sequencing used immunoSEQ multiplex PCR; TCRdb keeps in-frame clones, though not all of them. In total, the table holds some 76,000 clones. Sequencing was done on a sample of PBMCs. The receptor set was obtained from a female donor in good health and CMV-seropositive.

The rearrangement joins TRBV4-1 to TRBJ1-2; 8 bases line up with TRBD1. This CDR3 region has 14 residues. Germline V gene data show CDR1 as MGHRA and CDR2 as YSYEKL. With 4 bases clipped from V and 7 bases from J, the junction kept 8 bases outside the gene matches. CDR3 region: CASSPGGVPGGYTF. CDR3 coding DNA: TGCGCCAGCAGCCCAGGGGGCGTACCTGGTGGCTACACCTTC.

The V and J genes are TRBV10-3 and TRBJ1-2, with 8 bases lining up with TRBD1. V shed 8 bases, J shed 3 bases, and the junction held 11 bases outside the gene matches. The CDR3 covers 15 residues. The germline V gene has CDR1 ENHRY and CDR2 SYGVKD. The CDR3 loop is CAILFGQGIDYGYTF. The CDR3 region has the DNA TGTGCCATCTTATTCGGACAGGGTATTGACTATGGCTACACCTTC.

The chain uses TRBV10-3 and TRBJ2-7; TRBD1 aligns across 10 bases. The CDR3 sequence is 14 residues long. The germline V gene has CDR1 ENHRY and CDR2 SYGVKD. The trim removed 6 bases at V and 4 bases at J, leaving 6 bases unmatched. DNA of the CDR3: TGTGCCATCAGAGCCGGGACAGGGGTTTACGAGCAGTACTTC. This sequence encodes CAIRAGTGVYEQYF.

The rearrangement links TRBV5-4 to TRBJ1-1; possible D gene TRBD1, 6 bases. Germline lookup yields CDR1 SGHNT and CDR2 YYREEE (reference sequence). Trimming took 2 bases from V and 0 from J, leaving 11 bases between them. There are 15 residues in the CDR3. CDR3 region: CASSFAGALNTEAFF. The CDR3 DNA sequence: TGTGCCAGCAGCTTTGCGGGGGCACTGAACACTGAAGCTTTCTTT.

A note on this clone: One end of the junction fails to match germline, which may point to a read error. J is TRBJ2-1 and V is TRBV6-5; the match to TRBD1 covers 7 bases. This CDR3 has 15 residues. The germline V gene has CDR1 MNHEY and CDR2 SVGAGI. The CDR3 DNA sequence: TGTGCCAGCAGTACAGACAGGGCCTCCGACAATGAGCAGTTCTTC. This translates into CASSTDRASDNEQFF.

A word on this clone: Sequence at one end of the junction differs from germline and may be a read error. The rearrangement uses TRBV7-9 and TRBJ2-1, with 12 bases that match TRBD2. The CDR3 totals 14 residues. Germline lookup yields CDR1 SEHNR and CDR2 FQNEAQ (reference sequence). The CDR3 bases are TGTGCCAGCAGCCTAGCGGGGGGGGTCAATGAGCAGTTCTTC. Residues: CASSLAGGVNEQFF. The full variable domain, rest sourced from reference TRBV7-9 and TRBJ2-1, is DTGVSQNPRHKITKRGQNVTFRCDPISEHNRLYWYRQTLGQGPEFLTYFQNEAQLEKSRLLSDRFSAERPKGSFSTLEIQRTEQGDSAMYLCASSLAGGVNEQFFGPGTRLTVL.

A note on this clone: The same CDR3 also results from other DNA sequences found in this sample. The rearrangement links TRBV11-2 to TRBJ1-1; possibly TRBD1 for D (6 bases). Per the germline V gene, CDR1 is SGHAT and CDR2 is FQNNGV. V lost 4 bases and J lost 5, with 14 bases in between. CDR3 size: 14 residues. CDR3 amino acids: CASSSVKGGTEAFF. The CDR3 region has the DNA TGTGCCAGCAGCTCGGTCAAGGGGGGGACTGAAGCTTTCTTT.

The chain recombines TRBV7-2 with TRBJ2-1, with D possibly being TRBD2 (6 bases). Trimming took off 2 bases at V and 2 bases at J, with 10 bases between the two ends. Germline assignment: CDR1 SGHTA and CDR2 FQGNSA. This CDR3 comprises 15 residues. CDR3 protein: CASSLLAGTYNEQFF. CDR3 DNA sequence: TGTGCCAGCAGCTTACTGGCGGGAACCTACAATGAGCAGTTCTTC.

This chain links TRBV28 with TRBJ1-2; D gene ambiguous. The ends were cut back, 2 bases at V and 6 bases at J, with 7 bases in the middle. The germline V gene encodes CDR1 MDHEN and CDR2 SYDVKM. The CDR3 has 12 residues. Here the CDR3 DNA reads TGTGCCAGCAGTTTACCGAGGGATGGCTACACCTTC. Translation: CASSLPRDGYTF.

The chain carries TRBV28 and TRBJ1-3, with unresolved D. V was pared by 3 bases and J by 4 bases, with 22 bases between. Germline CDR1 and CDR2: MDHEN and SYDVKM. The CDR3 has 18 amino acids. The CDR3 coding sequence is TGTGCCAGCAGTTTTCGAGAACGCGGACTTGGGCTAGGAAACACCATATATTTT. Its protein product is CASSFRERGLGLGNTIYF.

The chain combines TRBV28 with TRBJ2-7, with D perhaps matching TRBD1 (5 bases). CDR1 is MDHEN, CDR2 SYDVKM, per germline. The CDR3 has 12 residues. With 10 bases removed from V and 0 bases from J, the gap between germline ends came to 10 bases. The CDR3 is CATRQYSYEQYF. In DNA form, the CDR3 reads TGTGCCACCCGACAGTACTCCTACGAGCAGTACTTC.

V gene TRBV28 combines with J gene TRBJ2-7; 7 bases fit TRBD2. Per the germline V gene, CDR1 is MDHEN and CDR2 is SYDVKM. The junction had 9 bases not matched to a gene; V was cut back by 7 bases and J by 6 bases. CDR3 length equals 13 residues. CDR3 amino acids: CASTHSPGGEQYF. The CDR3 DNA sequence: TGTGCCAGCACCCACTCCCCGGGGGGCGAGCAGTACTTC.